This T cell receptor beta chain was captured in a study of shared clonotypes between healthy human individuals. The overall study: CD4 naive cells filled three plates per donor, CD4 memory three, CD8 naive two and CD8 memory one.

The CDR3 covers 13 residues. The ends were cut back, 3 bases at V and 9 bases at J, with 13 bases in the middle. Germline loops: CDR1 SGDLS, CDR2 YYNGEE. Per sorted-subset replicate PCR, input was approximately 0.2 ug DNA, representing roughly 30,000 T cell genomes. Produced via immunoSEQ multiplex PCR; TCRdb's table is partial and in-frame only. This sample has around 2.5 million clones, with 93% found just once. The rearrangement uses TRBV9 and TRBJ2-1; D might be TRBD1 (6 bases). Sequencing was performed on naive CD4+ T cells from PBMCs. As for subset: CD45RA+ positively selected. The origin of this receptor is a man younger than 35 in good health. Some clones in this sample may be carry-over from other donors' samples. For the CDR3, the DNA is TGTGCCAGCAGCGCCACAGGGTCCGGTGAGCAGTTCTTC. It translates to CASSATGSGEQFF. Using reference TRBV9 and TRBJ2-1 for the parts outside the CDR3, the full variable domain is DSGVTQTPKHLITATGQRVTLRCSPRSGDLSVYWYQQSLDQGLQFLIQYYNGEERAKGNILERFSAQQFPDLHSELNLSSLELGDSALYFCASSATGSGEQFFGPGTRLTVL.